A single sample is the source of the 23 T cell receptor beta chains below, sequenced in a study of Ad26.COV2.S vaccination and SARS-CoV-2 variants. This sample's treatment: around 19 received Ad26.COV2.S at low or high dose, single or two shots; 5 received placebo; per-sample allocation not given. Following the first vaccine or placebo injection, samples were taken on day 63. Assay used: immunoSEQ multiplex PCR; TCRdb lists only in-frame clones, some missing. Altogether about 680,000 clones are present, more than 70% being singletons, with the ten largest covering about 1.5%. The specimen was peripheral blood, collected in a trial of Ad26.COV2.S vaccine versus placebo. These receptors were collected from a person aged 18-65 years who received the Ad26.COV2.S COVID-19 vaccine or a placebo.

This CDR3 reads CASGLGDGATNEKLFF. The DNA of the CDR3 is TGTGCTAGTGGTTTGGGGGACGGAGCAACTAATGAAAAACTGTTTTTT. The rearrangement joins TRBV12-5 to TRBJ1-4; D may be TRBD1 (5 bases). Germline CDR1 reads LGHNT; CDR2 reads FRNRAP. The V and J ends lost 1 base and 0 bases respectively, with 9 bases between them. This CDR3 contains 16 residues.

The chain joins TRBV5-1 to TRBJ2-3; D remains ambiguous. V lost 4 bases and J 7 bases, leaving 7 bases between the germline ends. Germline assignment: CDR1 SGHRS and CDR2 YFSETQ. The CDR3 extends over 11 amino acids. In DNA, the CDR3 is TGCGCCAGCAGCGCGGCTAATACGCAGTATTTT. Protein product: CASSAANTQYF.

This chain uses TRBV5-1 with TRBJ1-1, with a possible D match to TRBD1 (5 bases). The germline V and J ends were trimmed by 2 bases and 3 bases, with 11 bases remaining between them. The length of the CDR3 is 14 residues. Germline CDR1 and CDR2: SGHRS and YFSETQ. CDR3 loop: CASSFGIRDTEAFF. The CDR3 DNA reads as TGCGCCAGCAGCTTTGGGATCAGGGACACTGAAGCTTTCTTT.

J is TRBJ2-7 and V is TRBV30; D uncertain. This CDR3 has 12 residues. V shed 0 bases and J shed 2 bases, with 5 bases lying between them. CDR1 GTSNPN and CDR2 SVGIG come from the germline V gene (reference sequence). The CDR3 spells CAWSVPTYEQYF. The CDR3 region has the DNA TGTGCCTGGAGTGTTCCCACCTACGAGCAGTACTTC.

The CDR3 region is CASSQDYTGPQETQYF. CDR3 DNA: TGTGCCAGCAGCCAAGATTACACCGGGCCCCAAGAGACCCAGTACTTC. The chain is built from TRBV14 and TRBJ2-5, with D unclear. The CDR3 consists of 16 residues. Trimming took off 0 bases at V and 1 base at J, with 12 bases between the two ends. Germline V gene data show CDR1 as SGHDN and CDR2 as FVKESK.

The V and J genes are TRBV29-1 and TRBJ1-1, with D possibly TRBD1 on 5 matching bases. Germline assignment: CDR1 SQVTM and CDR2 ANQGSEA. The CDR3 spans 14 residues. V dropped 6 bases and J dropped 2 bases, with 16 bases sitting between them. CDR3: CSVSPGTVNTEAFF. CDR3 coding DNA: TGCAGCGTCTCGCCCGGGACGGTCAACACTGAAGCTTTCTTT.

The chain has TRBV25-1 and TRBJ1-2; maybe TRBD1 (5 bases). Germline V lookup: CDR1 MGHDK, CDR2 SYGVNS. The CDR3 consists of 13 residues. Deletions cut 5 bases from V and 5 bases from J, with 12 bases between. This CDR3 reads CASSRGVGYGYTF. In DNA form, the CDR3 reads TGTGCCAGCAGTCGGGGGGTGGGATATGGCTACACCTTC.

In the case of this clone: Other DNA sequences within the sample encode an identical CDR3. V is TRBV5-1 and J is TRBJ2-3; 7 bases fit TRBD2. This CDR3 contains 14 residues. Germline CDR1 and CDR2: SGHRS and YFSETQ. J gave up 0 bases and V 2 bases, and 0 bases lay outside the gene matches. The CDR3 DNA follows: TGCGCCAGCAGCTTTAGCGGGAGCACAGATACGCAGTATTTT. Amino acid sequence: CASSFSGSTDTQYF.

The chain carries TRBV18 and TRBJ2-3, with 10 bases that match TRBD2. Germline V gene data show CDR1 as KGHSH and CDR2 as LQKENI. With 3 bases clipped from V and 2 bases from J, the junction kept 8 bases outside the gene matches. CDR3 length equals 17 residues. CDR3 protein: CASSPGWTSGFTDTQYF. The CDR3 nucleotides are TGTGCCAGCTCACCGGGCTGGACTAGCGGTTTCACAGATACGCAGTATTTT.

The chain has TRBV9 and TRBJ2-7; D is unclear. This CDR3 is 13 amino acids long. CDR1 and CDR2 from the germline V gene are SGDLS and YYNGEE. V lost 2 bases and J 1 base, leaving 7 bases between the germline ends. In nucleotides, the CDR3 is TGTGCCAGCAGCGTGACACCGTCCTACGAGCAGTACTTC. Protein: CASSVTPSYEQYF.

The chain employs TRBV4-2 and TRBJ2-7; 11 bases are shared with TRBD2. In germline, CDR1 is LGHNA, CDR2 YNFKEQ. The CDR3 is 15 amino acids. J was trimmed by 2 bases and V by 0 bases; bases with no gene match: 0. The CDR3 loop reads CASSQELAGAYEQYF. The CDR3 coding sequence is TGTGCCAGCAGCCAAGAACTAGCGGGAGCCTACGAGCAGTACTTC.

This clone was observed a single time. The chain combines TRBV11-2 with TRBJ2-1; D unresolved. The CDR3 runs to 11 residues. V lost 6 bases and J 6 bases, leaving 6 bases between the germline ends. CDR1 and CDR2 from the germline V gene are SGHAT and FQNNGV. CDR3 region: CASSKGNEQFF. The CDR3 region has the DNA TGTGCCAGCAGTAAGGGCAATGAGCAGTTCTTC.

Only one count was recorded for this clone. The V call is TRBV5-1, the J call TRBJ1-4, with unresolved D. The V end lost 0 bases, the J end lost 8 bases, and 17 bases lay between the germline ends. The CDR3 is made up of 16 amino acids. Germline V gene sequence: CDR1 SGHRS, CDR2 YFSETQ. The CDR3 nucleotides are TGCGCCAGCAGCTTGGAGGGCCAGCGTGCGGGGGAAAAACTGTTTTTT. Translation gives CASSLEGQRAGEKLFF.

DNA of the CDR3: TGTGCCAGCAGCCTTCATGGAGGCACAGATACGCAGTATTTT. Protein product: CASSLHGGTDTQYF. The chain uses TRBV5-6 and TRBJ2-3; D is unclear. The CDR3 consists of 14 residues. V gave up 4 bases and J gave up 1 base, with 10 bases separating them. Germline V lookup: CDR1 SGHDT, CDR2 YYEEEE.

CDR3 in amino acids: CASSQERGEQYF. CDR3 DNA sequence: TGTGCCAGCAGCCAAGAGCGGGGCGAGCAGTACTTC. The rearrangement links TRBV3-1 (or the pseudogene TRBV3-2) to TRBJ2-7, with TRBD2 as a possible D gene (6 bases). The ends were cut back, 0 bases at V and 6 bases at J, with 6 bases in the middle. Germline-derived CDR1 and CDR2 are LGHDT and YNNKEL (reference sequence). The length of the CDR3 is 12 residues.

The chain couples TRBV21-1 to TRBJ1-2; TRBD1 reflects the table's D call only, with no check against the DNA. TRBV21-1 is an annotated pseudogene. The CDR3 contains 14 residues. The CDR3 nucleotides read TGTGCCAGCAGCATACACAGGGAGTACTATGGCTACACCTTC. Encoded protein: CASSIHREYYGYTF.

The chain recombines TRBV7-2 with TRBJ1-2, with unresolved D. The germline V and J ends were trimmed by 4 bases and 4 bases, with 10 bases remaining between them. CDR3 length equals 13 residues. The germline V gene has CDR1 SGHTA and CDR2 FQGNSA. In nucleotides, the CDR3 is TGTGCCAGCAGCTCCGACTTCGGCTATGGCTACACCTTC. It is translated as CASSSDFGYGYTF.

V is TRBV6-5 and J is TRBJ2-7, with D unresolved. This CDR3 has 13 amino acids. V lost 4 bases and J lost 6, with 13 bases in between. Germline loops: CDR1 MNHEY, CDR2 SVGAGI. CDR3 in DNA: TGTGCCAGCAGTTCCACCGACACCACCGAGCAGTACTTC. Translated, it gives CASSSTDTTEQYF.

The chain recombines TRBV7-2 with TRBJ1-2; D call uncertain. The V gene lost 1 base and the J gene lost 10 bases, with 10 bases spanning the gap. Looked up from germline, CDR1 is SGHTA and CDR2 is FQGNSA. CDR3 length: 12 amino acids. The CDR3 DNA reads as TGTGCCAGCAGCTTAGGTCCCCTCTCCTACACCTTC. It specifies CASSLGPLSYTF.

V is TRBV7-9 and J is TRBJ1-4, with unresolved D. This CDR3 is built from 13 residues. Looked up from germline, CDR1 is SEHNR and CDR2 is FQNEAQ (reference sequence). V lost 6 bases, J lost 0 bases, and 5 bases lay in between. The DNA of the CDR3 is TGTGCCAGCAGATACGCAACTAATGAAAAACTGTTTTTT. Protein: CASRYATNEKLFF.

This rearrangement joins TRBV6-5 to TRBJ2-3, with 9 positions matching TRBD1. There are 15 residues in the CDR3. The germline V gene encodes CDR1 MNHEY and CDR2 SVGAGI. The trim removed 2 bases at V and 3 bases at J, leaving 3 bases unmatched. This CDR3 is CASSYAGTGTDTQYF. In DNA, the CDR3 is TGTGCCAGCAGTTACGCCGGGACAGGGACAGATACGCAGTATTTT.

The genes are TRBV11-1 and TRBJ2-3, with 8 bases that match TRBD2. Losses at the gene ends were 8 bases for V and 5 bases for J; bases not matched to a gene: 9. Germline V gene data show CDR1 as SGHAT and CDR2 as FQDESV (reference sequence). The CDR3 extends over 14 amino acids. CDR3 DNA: TGTGCCAGCGCCCCTGGACTAGCAATAGATACGCAGTATTTT. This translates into CASAPGLAIDTQYF.

DNA for the CDR3: TGCGCCAGCAGCTTGAACGGACAGGGAGGCCATGGCTACACCTTC. Translating it yields CASSLNGQGGHGYTF. This chain links TRBV5-1 with TRBJ1-2, with 8 bases aligning to TRBD1. The CDR3 loop spans 15 amino acids. Per germline, CDR1 SGHRS and CDR2 YFSETQ. Trimming at V came to 1 base and at J to 6 bases, leaving 8 bases not matched to a gene.